Shown below are 6 T cell receptor beta chains from a single sample sequenced in a study of shared clonotypes between healthy human individuals. Profiling relied on immunoSEQ multiplex PCR, and the TCRdb table lists in-frame clones only, not all of them. The data hold some 790,000 clones, with around 77% observed a single time. The sample comprised memory CD4+ T cells sorted from blood. Subset denoted: CD45RA-negative fraction. Every receptor here comes from a woman in her 30s in good health.

This clone was counted at least ten times. The sample holds other DNA sequences that translate to the same CDR3. The chain joins TRBV19 to TRBJ1-5, with D unclear. Trimming removed 5 bases from V and 7 bases from J, with 9 bases in between. Germline CDR1 LNHDA, CDR2 SQIVND (reference sequence). The CDR3 covers 12 residues. The CDR3 sequence is CASSSQLQPQHF. The CDR3 DNA reads as TGTGCCAGTAGTTCGCAGTTGCAGCCCCAGCATTTT. Supplemented by reference TRBV19 and TRBJ1-5, the full variable domain reads DGGITQSPKYLFRKEGQNVTLSCEQNLNHDAMYWYRQDPGQGLRLIYYSQIVNDFQKGDIAEGYSVSREKKESFPLTVTSAQKNPTAFYLCASSSQLQPQHFGDGTRLSIL.

The chain uses TRBV7-4 and TRBJ2-5, with TRBD2 identical over 8 bases. This CDR3 has 15 residues. Germline CDR1 is SGHVT and CDR2 is SQSDAQ. The V and J ends lost 5 bases and 1 base, in that order; junction bases with no gene match: 6. The CDR3 DNA is TGTGCCAGCAGCCCTACGCTAGCGGGCCAAGAGACCCAGTACTTC. Translated: CASSPTLAGQETQYF. The full variable domain, rest sourced from reference TRBV7-4 and TRBJ2-5, is GAGVSQSPRYKVAKRGRDVALRCDSISGHVTLYWYRQTLGQGSEVLTYSQSDAQRDKSGRPSGRFSAERPERSVSTLKIQRTEQGDSAVYLCASSPTLAGQETQYFGPGTRLLVL.

The sample holds many counts of this clone. The chain has TRBV27 and TRBJ1-4; D uncertain. The CDR3 runs to 15 residues. Germline values: CDR1 MNHEY, CDR2 SMNVEV (reference sequence). The ends were cut back, 8 bases at V and 0 bases at J, with 13 bases in the middle. The CDR3 protein is CASQKLDATNEKLFF. The CDR3 DNA is TGTGCCAGCCAAAAATTAGATGCAACTAATGAAAAACTGTTTTTT.

J is TRBJ1-2 and V is TRBV6-1; no clear D. The CDR3 has 15 residues. V was trimmed by 2 bases and J by 2 bases, leaving 12 bases between them. The germline CDR1 and CDR2 sequences are MNHNS and SASEGT. CDR3 loop: CASSERPGSNYGYTF. CDR3 in DNA: TGTGCCAGCAGTGAACGTCCTGGGAGCAACTATGGCTACACCTTC.

This clone was seen only a few times. The chain recombines TRBV18 with TRBJ2-5, with a possible D match to TRBD2 (5 bases). Trimming took 4 bases from V and 1 from J, leaving 10 bases between them. In germline, CDR1 is KGHSH, CDR2 LQKENI. There are 14 residues in the CDR3. In nucleotides, the CDR3 is TGTGCCAGCTCACTCGCCCGGGGCCAAGAGACCCAGTACTTC. This sequence encodes CASSLARGQETQYF. Drawing the rest from reference TRBV18 and TRBJ2-5, the complete variable domain is NAGVMQNPRHLVRRRGQEARLRCSPMKGHSHVYWYRQLPEEGLKFMVYLQKENIIDESGMPKERFSAEFPKEGPSILRIQQVVRGDSAAYFCASSLARGQETQYFGPGTRLLVL.

This clone has more than one count but fewer than ten. This rearrangement joins TRBV27 to TRBJ1-1; possible D gene TRBD1, 6 bases. Trimming cost V 7 bases and J 4 bases, with 16 bases left between them. Germline V gene lookup returns CDR1 MNHEY and CDR2 SMNVEV (reference sequence). The CDR3 length is 14 residues. CDR3 sequence (DNA): TGTGCCAGCAACGGGGGGGCGACGGTCACTGAAGCTTTCTTT. It codes for CASNGGATVTEAFF.